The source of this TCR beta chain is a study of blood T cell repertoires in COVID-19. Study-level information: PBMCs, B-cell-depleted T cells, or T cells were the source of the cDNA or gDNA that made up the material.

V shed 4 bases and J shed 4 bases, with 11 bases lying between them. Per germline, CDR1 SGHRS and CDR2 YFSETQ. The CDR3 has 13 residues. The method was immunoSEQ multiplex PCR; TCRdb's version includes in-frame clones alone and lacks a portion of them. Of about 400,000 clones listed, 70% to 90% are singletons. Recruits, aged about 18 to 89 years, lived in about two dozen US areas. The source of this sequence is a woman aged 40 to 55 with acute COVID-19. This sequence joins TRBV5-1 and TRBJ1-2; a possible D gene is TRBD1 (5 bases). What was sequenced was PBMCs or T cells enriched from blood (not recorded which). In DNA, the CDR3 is TGCGCCAGCAGCGACCAGGGTGGCTATGGCTACACCTTC. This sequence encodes CASSDQGGYGYTF. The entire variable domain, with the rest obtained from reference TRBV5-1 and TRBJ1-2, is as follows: KAGVTQTPRYLIKTRGQQVTLSCSPISGHRSVSWYQQTPGQGLQFLFEYFSETQRNKGNFPGRFSGRQFSNSRSEMNVSTLELGDSALYLCASSDQGGYGYTFGSGTRLTVV.